This T cell receptor (beta chain) was documented in a study of OX40 agonist ivuxolimab in advanced cancers. The overall study: With a range of roughly 20 to 85, age averaged 60 years, and about 83% were male.

The CDR3 spans 15 residues. The V gene's germline CDR1 is LNHNV and CDR2 YYDKDF (reference sequence). Unmatched junction bases numbered 6, after V lost 5 bases and J lost 2 bases. Measured with immunoSEQ multiplex PCR; TCRdb has only the in-frame clones, and not every one. The table shows some 86,000 clones, with roughly 94% occurring only once. The genes are TRBV15 and TRBJ2-5, with 9 positions matching TRBD2. This TCR was sampled from an adult with an advanced solid tumor such as melanoma, head and neck, liver or kidney cancer. The sequencing used CD4+ or CD8+ T cells sorted from blood, collected in a trial of the OX40 agonist ivuxolimab. The CDR3: CATSPARGGQETQYF. CDR3 coding DNA: TGTGCCACCAGCCCGGCGCGGGGGGGTCAAGAGACCCAGTACTTC.